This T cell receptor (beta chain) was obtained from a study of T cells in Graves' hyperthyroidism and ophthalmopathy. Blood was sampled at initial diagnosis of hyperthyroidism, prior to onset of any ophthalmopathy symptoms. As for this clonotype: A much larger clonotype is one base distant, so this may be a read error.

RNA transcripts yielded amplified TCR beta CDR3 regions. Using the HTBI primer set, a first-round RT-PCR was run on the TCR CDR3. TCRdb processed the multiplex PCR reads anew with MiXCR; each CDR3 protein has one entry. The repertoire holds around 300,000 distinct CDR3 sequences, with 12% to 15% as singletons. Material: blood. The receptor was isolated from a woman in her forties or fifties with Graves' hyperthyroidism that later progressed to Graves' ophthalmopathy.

The CDR3 is CASSVHHQGLSSYNGQFF. As DNA, the CDR3 is TGTGCCAGCAGCGTACACCATCAGGGACTTAGCTCCTACAATGGGCAGTTCTTC. The rearrangement uses TRBV9 and TRBJ2-1, with TRBD2 as a possible D gene (6 bases). Germline V CDR1 and CDR2: SGDLS, YYNGEE. The CDR3 has 18 amino acids.